There are many counts of the clone carrying this T cell receptor (beta chain). The antigen remains unidentified. Clinical Activity Scores of at least 3, NOSPECS grades of at least 4 and durations under 3 months characterized ophthalmopathy patients. Diagnosing involved the use of clinical symptoms, serum thyroxine and TRAb, thyroid ultrasound and orbital computed tomography. V was shortened by 8 bases and J by 1 base, with 11 bases between the two germline ends. This CDR3 is 13 amino acids long. Germline values: CDR1 MDHEN, CDR2 SYDVKM. These data originate in a study of T cells in Graves' hyperthyroidism and ophthalmopathy. Study findings and constraints: Ophthalmopathy was model-predicted a median approximately six months pre-onset. Most clonotypes that expanded in the thyroid above 0.001 also showed up in blood.

TCR beta CDR3 regions were amplified from RNA. When the TCR CDR3 underwent first-round RT-PCR, the HTBI primer set was used. TCRdb called the multiplex PCR reads again in MiXCR, with one record for every CDR3 protein. The data contain about 640,000 distinct CDR3 sequences, about 14% of them seen just once; the ten biggest clones take up under 15%. The genes are TRBV28 and TRBJ1-2, with TRBD1 as a possible D gene (6 bases). This clonotype was sampled from a woman aged 45-65 years with Graves' ophthalmopathy. Sequencing was performed on blood. The CDR3 DNA sequence: TGTGCCAGCGGAACAGGGATTAACTATGGCTACACCTTC. This sequence encodes CASGTGINYGYTF.